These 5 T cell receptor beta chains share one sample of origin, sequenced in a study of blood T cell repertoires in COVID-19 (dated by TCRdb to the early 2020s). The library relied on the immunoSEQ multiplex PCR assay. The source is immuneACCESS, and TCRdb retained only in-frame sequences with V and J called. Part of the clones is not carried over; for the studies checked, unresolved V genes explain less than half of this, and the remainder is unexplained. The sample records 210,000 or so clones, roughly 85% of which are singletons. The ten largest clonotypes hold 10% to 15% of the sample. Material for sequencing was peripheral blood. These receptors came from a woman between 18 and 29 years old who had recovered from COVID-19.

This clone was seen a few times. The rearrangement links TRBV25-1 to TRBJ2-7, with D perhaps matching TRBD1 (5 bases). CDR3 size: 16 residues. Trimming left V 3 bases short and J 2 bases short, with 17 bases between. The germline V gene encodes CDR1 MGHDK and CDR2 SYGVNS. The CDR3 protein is CASSDRKGRTAYEQYF. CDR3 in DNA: TGTGCCAGCAGTGATCGAAAGGGGCGTACAGCCTACGAGCAGTACTTC.

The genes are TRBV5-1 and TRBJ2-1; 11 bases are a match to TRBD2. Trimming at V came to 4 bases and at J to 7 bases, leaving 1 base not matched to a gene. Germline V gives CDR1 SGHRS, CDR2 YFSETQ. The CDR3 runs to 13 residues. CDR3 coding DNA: TGCGCCAGCAGCATAGCGGGAGGGAATGAGCAGTTCTTC. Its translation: CASSIAGGNEQFF.

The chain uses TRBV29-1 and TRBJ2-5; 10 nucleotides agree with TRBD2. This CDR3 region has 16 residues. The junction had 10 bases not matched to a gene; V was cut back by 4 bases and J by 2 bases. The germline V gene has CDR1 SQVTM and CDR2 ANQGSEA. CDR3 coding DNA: TGCAGCGTTGGCGGTCTTAGCGGGAGGTGGCAAGAGACCCAGTACTTC. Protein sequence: CSVGGLSGRWQETQYF.

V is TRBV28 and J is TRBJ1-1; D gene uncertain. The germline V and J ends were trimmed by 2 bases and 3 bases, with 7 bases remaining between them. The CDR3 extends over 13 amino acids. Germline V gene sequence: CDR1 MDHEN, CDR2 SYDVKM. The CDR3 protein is CASSLSSYTEAFF. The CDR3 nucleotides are TGTGCCAGCAGTTTAAGTAGTTACACTGAAGCTTTCTTT.

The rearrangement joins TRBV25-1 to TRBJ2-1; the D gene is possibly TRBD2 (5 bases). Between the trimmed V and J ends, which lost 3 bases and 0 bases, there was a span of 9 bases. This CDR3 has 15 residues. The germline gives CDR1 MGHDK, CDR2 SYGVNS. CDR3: CASSDLRGSYNEQFF. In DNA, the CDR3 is TGTGCCAGCAGTGATCTCCGGGGCTCCTACAATGAGCAGTTCTTC.